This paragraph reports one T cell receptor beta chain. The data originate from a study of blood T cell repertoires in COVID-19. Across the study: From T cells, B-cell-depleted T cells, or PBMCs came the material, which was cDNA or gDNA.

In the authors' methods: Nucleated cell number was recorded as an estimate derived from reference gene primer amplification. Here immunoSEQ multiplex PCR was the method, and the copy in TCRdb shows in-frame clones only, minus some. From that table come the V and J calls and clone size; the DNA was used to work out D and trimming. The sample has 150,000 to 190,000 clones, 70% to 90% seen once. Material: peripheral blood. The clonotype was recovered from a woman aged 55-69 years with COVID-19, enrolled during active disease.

CDR3 DNA: TGTGCCAGTAGTCCTTCCGGGATTGCGACTCGAGCAGATACGCAGTATTTT. It translates to CASSPSGIATRADTQYF. V gene TRBV19 combines with J gene TRBJ2-3; the D gene is possibly TRBD2 (5 bases). CDR1 LNHDA and CDR2 SQIVND come from the germline V gene (reference sequence). The V and J ends lost 5 bases and 4 bases respectively, with 22 bases between them. CDR3 size: 17 residues.